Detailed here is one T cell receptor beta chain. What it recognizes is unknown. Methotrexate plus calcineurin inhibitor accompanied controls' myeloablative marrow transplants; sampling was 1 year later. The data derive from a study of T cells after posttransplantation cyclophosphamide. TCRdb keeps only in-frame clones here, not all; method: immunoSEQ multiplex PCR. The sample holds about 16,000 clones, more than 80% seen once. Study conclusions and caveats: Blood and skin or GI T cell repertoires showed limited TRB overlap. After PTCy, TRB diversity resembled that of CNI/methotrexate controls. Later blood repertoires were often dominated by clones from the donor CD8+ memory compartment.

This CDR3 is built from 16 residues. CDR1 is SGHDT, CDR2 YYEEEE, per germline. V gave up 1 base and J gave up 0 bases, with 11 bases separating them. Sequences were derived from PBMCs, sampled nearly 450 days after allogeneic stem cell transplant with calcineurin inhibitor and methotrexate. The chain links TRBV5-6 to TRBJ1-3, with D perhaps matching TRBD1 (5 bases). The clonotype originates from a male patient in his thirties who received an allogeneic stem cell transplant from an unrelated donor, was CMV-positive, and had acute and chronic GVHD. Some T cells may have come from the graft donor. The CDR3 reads CASSLLYGGSGNTIYF. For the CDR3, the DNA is TGTGCCAGCAGCTTGCTCTACGGGGGCTCTGGAAACACCATATATTTT.